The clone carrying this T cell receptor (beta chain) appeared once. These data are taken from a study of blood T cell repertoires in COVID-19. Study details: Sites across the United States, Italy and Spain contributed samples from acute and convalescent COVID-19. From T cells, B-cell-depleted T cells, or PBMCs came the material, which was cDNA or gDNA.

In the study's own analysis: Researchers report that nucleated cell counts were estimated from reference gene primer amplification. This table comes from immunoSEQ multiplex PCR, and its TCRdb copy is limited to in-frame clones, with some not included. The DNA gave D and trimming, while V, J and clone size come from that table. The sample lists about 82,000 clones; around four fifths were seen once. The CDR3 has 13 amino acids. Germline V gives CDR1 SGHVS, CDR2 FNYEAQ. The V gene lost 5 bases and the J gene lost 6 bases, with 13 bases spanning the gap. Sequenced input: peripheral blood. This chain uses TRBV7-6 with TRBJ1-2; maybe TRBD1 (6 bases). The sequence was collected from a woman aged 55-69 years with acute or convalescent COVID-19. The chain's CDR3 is CASSPAGGDGYTF. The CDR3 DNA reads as TGTGCCAGCAGCCCAGCGGGGGGCGATGGCTACACCTTC.